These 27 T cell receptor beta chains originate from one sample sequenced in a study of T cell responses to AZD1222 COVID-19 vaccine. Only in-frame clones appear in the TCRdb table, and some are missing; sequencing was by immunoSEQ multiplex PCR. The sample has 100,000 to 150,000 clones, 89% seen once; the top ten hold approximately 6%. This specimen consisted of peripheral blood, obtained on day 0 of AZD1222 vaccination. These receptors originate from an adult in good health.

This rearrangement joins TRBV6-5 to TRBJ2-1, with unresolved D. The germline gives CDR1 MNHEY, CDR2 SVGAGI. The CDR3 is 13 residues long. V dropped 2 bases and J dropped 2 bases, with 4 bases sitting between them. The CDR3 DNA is TGTGCCAGCAGTTACGGGCCCTACAATGAGCAGTTCTTC. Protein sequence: CASSYGPYNEQFF.

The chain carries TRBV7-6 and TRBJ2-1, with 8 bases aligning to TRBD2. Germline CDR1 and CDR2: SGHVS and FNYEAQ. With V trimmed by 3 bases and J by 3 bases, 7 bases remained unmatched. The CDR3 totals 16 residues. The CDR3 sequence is CASSFSRGGNYNEQFF. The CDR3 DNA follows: TGTGCCAGCAGCTTTAGTCGCGGGGGGAACTACAATGAGCAGTTCTTC.

The CDR3 bases are TGTGCCAGCAGTCAGGGGGTGAGGCAGCCCCAGCATTTT. Translating it yields CASSQGVRQPQHF. The chain is built from TRBV27 and TRBJ1-5, with 7 bases aligning to TRBD1. Germline CDR1 MNHEY, CDR2 SMNVEV (reference sequence). This CDR3 region has 13 residues. V was pared by 5 bases and J by 7 bases, with 5 bases of the junction left unmatched.

The CDR3 nucleotides are TGTGCCAGCAGCCATAGGGCTGGGGCCAACGTCCTGACTTTC. It codes for CASSHRAGANVLTF. V and J are TRBV14 and TRBJ2-6; D gene ambiguous. Germline CDR1 is SGHDN and CDR2 is FVKESK. Trimming cost V 3 bases and J 2 bases, with 5 bases left between them. CDR3 length: 14 residues.

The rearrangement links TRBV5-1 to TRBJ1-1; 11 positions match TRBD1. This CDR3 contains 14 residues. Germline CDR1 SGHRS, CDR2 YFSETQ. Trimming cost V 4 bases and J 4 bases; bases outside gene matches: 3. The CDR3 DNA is TGCGCCAGCAGCATCGGGACAGGGGGCACTGAAGCTTTCTTT. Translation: CASSIGTGGTEAFF. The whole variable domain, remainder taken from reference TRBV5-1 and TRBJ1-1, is KAGVTQTPRYLIKTRGQQVTLSCSPISGHRSVSWYQQTPGQGLQFLFEYFSETQRNKGNFPGRFSGRQFSNSRSEMNVSTLELGDSALYLCASSIGTGGTEAFFGQGTRLTVV.

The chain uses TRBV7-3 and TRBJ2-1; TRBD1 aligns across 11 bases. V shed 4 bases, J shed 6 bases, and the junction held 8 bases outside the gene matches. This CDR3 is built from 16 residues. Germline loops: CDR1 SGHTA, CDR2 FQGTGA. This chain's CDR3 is CASSSSAGTGGNEQFF. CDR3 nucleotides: TGTGCCAGCAGCTCCTCGGCCGGGACAGGGGGCAATGAGCAGTTCTTC.

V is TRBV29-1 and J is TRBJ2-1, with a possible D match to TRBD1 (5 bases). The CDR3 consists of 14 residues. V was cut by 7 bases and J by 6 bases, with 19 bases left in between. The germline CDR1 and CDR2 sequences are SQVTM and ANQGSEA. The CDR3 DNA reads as TGCAGCGGTAGACAGTTAGAAAGGGGCAATGAGCAGTTCTTC. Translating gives CSGRQLERGNEQFF.

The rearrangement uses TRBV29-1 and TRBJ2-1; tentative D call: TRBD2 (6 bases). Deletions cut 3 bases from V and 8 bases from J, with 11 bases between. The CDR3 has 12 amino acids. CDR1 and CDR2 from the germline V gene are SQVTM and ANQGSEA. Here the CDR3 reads CSVDGGLYEQFF. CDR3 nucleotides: TGCAGCGTTGATGGGGGACTCTATGAGCAGTTCTTC.

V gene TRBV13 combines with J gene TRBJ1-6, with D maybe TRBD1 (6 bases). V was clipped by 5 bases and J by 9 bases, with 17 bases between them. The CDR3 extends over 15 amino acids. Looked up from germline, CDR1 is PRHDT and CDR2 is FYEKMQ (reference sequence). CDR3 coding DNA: TGTGCCAGCAGCCCCGGGCGGGGGGCCGCTTCACCCCTCCACTTT. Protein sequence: CASSPGRGAASPLHF.

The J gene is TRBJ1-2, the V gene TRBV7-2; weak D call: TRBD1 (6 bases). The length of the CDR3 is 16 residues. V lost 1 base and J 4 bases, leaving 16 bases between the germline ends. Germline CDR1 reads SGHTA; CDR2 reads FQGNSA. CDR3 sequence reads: CASSLGGGSLLYGYTF. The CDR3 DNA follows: TGTGCCAGCAGCTTAGGGGGGGGCAGCCTACTCTATGGCTACACCTTC.

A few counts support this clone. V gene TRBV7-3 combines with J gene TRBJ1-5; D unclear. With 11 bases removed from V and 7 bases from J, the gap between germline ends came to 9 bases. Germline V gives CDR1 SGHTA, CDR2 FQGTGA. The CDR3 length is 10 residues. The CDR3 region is CARSIQPQHF. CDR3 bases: TGTGCCCGATCCATACAGCCCCAGCATTTT.

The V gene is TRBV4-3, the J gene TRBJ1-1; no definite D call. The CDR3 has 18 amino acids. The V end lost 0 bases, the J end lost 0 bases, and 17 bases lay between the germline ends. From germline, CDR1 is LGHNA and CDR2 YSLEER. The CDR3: CASSQDSIGEGLNTEAFF. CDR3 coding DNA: TGCGCCAGCAGCCAAGATTCTATTGGGGAGGGTTTGAACACTGAAGCTTTCTTT.

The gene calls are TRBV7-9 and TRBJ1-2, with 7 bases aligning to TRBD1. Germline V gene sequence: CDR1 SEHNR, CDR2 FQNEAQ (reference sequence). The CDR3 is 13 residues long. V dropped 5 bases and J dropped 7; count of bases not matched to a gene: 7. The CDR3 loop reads CASSLRDSTGYTF. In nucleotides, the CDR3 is TGTGCCAGCAGCCTCCGGGACAGTACTGGCTACACCTTC.

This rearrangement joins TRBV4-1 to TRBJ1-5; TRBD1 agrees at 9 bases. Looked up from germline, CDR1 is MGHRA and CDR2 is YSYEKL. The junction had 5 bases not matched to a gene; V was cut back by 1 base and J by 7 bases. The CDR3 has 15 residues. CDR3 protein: CASSQASDRGQPQHF. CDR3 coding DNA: TGCGCCAGCAGCCAAGCTTCCGACAGGGGGCAGCCCCAGCATTTT.

The CDR3 DNA reads as TGTGCCAGCAGTGAACGGGCCCTACCTTATGGCTACACCTTC. Its protein product is CASSERALPYGYTF. J is TRBJ1-2 and V is TRBV6-1, with D unresolved. The CDR3 spans 14 residues. CDR1 MNHNS and CDR2 SASEGT come from the germline V gene. The V end was cut by 2 bases, the J end by 5 bases, with 12 bases between.

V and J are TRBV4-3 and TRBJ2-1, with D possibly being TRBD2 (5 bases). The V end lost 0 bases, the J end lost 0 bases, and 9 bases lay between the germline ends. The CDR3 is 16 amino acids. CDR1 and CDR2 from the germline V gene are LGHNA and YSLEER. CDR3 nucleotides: TGCGCCAGCAGCCAAGAGTCGGGGAACTCCTACAATGAGCAGTTCTTC. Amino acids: CASSQESGNSYNEQFF.

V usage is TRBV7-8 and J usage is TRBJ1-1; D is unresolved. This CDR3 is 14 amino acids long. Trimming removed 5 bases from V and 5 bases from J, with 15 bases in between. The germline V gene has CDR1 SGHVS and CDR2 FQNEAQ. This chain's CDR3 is CASSRVPGGTEAFF. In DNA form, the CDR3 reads TGTGCCAGCAGCCGAGTCCCAGGTGGGACTGAAGCTTTCTTT.

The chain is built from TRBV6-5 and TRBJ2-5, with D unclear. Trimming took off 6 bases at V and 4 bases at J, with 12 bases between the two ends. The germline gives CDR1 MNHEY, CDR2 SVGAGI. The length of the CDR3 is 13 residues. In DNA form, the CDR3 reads TGTGCCAGCAGGACGGGTTTCAGAGAGACCCAGTACTTC. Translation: CASRTGFRETQYF.

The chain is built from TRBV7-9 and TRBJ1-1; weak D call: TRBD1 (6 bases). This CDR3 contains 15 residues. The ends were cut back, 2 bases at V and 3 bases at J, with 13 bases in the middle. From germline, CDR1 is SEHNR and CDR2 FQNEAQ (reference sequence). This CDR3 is CASSLYWGQDTEAFF. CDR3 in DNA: TGTGCCAGCAGCTTATATTGGGGGCAGGACACTGAAGCTTTCTTT. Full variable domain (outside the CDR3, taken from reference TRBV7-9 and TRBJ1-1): DTGVSQNPRHKITKRGQNVTFRCDPISEHNRLYWYRQTLGQGPEFLTYFQNEAQLEKSRLLSDRFSAERPKGSFSTLEIQRTEQGDSAMYLCASSLYWGQDTEAFFGQGTRLTVV.

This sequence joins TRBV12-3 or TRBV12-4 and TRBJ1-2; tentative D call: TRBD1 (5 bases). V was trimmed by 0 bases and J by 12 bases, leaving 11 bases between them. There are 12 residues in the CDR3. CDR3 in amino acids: CASSLAGTMNTF. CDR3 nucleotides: TGTGCCAGCAGTTTAGCGGGGACTATGAACACCTTC.

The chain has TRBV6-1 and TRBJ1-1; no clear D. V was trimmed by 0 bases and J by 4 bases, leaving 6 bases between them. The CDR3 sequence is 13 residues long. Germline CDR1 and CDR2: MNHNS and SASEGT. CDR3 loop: CASSEAGITEAFF. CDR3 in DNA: TGTGCCAGCAGTGAAGCAGGGATCACTGAAGCTTTCTTT.

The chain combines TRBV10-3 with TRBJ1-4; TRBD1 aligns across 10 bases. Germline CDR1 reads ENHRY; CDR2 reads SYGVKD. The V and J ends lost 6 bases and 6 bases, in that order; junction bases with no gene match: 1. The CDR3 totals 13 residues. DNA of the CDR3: TGTGCCATCAGGGGGACAGGGGATGAAAAACTGTTTTTT. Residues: CAIRGTGDEKLFF.

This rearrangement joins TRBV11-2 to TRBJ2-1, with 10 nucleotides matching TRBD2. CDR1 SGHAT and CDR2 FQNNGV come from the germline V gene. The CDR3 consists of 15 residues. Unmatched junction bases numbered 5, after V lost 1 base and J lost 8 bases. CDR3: CASSLAERGGYEQFF. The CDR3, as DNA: TGTGCCAGCAGCTTAGCGGAGCGGGGGGGTTATGAGCAGTTCTTC.

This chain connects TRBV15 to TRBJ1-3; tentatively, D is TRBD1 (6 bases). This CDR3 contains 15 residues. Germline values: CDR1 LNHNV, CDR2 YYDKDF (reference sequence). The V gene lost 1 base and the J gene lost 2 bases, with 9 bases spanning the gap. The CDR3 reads CATSRAGGPGNTIYF. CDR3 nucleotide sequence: TGTGCCACCAGCAGAGCGGGGGGCCCTGGAAACACCATATATTTT.

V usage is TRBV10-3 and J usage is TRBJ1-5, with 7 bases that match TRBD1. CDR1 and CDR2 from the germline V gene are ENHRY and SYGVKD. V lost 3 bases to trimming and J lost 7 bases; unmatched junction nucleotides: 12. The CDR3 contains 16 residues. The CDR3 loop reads CAISDIPDRDRQPQHF. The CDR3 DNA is TGTGCCATCAGTGATATACCCGACAGGGACCGGCAGCCCCAGCATTTT.

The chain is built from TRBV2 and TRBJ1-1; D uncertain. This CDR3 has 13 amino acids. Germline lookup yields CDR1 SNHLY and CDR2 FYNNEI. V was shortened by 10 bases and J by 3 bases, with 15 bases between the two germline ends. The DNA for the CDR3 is TGTGCCACCAACTCAGACGTGGACACTGAAGCTTTCTTT. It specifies CATNSDVDTEAFF. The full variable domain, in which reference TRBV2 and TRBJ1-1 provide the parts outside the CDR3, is EPEVTQTPSHQVTQMGQEVILRCVPISNHLYFYWYRQILGQKVEFLVSFYNNEISEKSEIFDDQFSVERPDGSNFTLKIRSTKLEDSAMYFCATNSDVDTEAFFGQGTRLTVV.

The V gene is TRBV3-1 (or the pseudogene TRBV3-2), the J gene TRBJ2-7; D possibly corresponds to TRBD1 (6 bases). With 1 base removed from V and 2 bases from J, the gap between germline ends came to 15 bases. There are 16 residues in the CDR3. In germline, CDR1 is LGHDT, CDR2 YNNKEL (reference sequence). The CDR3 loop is CASSQVKGRGPYEQYF. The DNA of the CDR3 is TGTGCCAGCAGCCAAGTTAAGGGCAGGGGTCCCTACGAGCAGTACTTC.